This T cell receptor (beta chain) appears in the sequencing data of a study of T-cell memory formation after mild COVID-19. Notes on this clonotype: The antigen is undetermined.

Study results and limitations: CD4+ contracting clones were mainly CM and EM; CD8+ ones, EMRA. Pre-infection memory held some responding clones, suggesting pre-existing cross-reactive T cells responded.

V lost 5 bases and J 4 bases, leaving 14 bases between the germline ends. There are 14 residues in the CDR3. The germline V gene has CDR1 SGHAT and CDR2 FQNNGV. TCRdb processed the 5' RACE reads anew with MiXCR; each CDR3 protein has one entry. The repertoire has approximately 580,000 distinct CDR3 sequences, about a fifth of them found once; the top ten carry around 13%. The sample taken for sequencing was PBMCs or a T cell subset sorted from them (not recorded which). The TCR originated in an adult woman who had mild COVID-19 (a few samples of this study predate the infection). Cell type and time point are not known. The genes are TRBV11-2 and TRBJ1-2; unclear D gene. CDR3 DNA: TGTGCCAGCAGCCCGGGGTCTCGGGGCTATGGCTACACCTTC. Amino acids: CASSPGSRGYGYTF.